Listed below are T cell receptor beta chains from one sample, sequenced in a study of glioma-infiltrating T cells after dendritic cell vaccination. Assay used: immunoSEQ multiplex PCR; TCRdb lists only in-frame clones, some missing. The profile shows about 92,000 clones, 70% to 90% of them singletons. Sequencing was performed on blood, taken before dendritic cell vaccination. These receptors were taken from a human donor with glioblastoma. Each CDR3 is given with its conserved first and last residue. A D gene is named only where the DNA matches it firmly. Clone size is given for some rows only: seen once, a few or many times, or a class if the clone is expanded.

TRBD1,.,TRBJ1-2,TRBV19,CASSTRTGGAYGYTF,TGTGCCAGTAGTACCCGGACAGGGGGCGCCTATGGCTACACCTTC
.,.,TRBJ2-7,TRBV7-2,CASSLQGGRWYF,TGTGCCAGCAGCTTACAAGGGGGACGATGGTACTTC
TRBD2,.,TRBJ2-1,TRBV10-3,CAISEPRTSNNEQFF,TGTGCCATCAGTGAGCCAAGGACTAGCAACAATGAGCAGTTCTTC
.,.,TRBJ1-6,TRBV27,CASRREGRSSSYNSPLHF,TGTGCCAGCAGAAGGGAGGGCCGGTCGAGCTCCTATAATTCACCCCTCCACTTT
.,.,TRBJ2-2,TRBV7-2,CASSIDSANTGELFF,TGTGCCAGCAGCATAGACAGTGCGAACACCGGGGAGCTGTTTTTT
.,.,TRBJ2-5,TRBV20-1,CSARGMETQYF,TGCAGTGCAAGGGGTATGGAGACCCAGTACTTC
.,.,TRBJ1-1,TRBV7-8,CASSQIFHMNTEAFF,TGTGCCAGCAGCCAGATATTCCATATGAACACTGAAGCTTTCTTT
.,.,TRBJ1-2,TRBV29-1,CSVEDFEVRGYTF,TGCAGCGTTGAAGATTTTGAAGTCAGGGGCTACACCTTC
.,few,TRBJ2-3,TRBV12-5,CASGLVLGHTDTQYF,TGTGCTAGTGGTTTGGTACTGGGACACACAGATACGCAGTATTTT
TRBD2,.,TRBJ2-3,TRBV27,CASSPGTRPDTQYF,TGTGCCAGCAGTCCCGGGACTAGGCCAGATACGCAGTATTTT
.,.,TRBJ2-3,TRBV7-2,CASSLASQQGDTQYF,TGTGCCAGCAGCTTAGCGAGCCAGCAGGGGGATACGCAGTATTTT
TRBD1,.,TRBJ2-7,TRBV14,CASSPRQGAGEQYF,TGTGCCAGCAGCCCCCGACAGGGGGCCGGCGAGCAGTACTTC
TRBD1,.,TRBJ2-3,TRBV7-6,CASSLAARGLSDTQYF,TGTGCCAGCAGCTTAGCTGCCAGGGGGCTGTCAGATACGCAGTATTTT
TRBD1,.,TRBJ2-7,TRBV5-1,CASSWTGGAAYEQYF,TGCGCCAGCAGCTGGACAGGGGGCGCAGCTTACGAGCAGTACTTC
TRBD1,.,TRBJ1-4,TRBV6-1,CASRDRGATNEKLFF,TGTGCCAGCAGGGACAGGGGTGCAACTAATGAAAAACTGTTTTTT
TRBD1,.,TRBJ2-7,TRBV9,CASSPAVQGNYEQYF,TGTGCCAGCAGCCCAGCGGTACAGGGGAACTACGAGCAGTACTTC
.,.,TRBJ2-2,TRBV7-9,CASSSDSRDNTGELFF,TGTGCCAGCAGCTCGGACAGCCGAGATAACACCGGGGAGCTGTTTTTT
TRBD1,.,TRBJ1-1,TRBV7-9,CASSLGQGFWNTEAFF,TGTGCCAGCAGCTTGGGACAGGGTTTTTGGAACACTGAAGCTTTCTTT
.,.,TRBJ1-1,TRBV7-9,CASSTGIEAFF,TGTGCCAGCAGTACAGGTATTGAAGCTTTCTTT
TRBD2,.,TRBJ2-5,TRBV15,CATSRGGAGGTQYF,TGTGCCACCAGCAGAGGGGGGGCGGGAGGGACCCAGTACTTC
TRBD1,once,TRBJ1-4,TRBV7-2,CASSFDRASEKLFF,TGTGCCAGCAGCTTCGACAGGGCCTCTGAAAAACTGTTTTTT
TRBD1,.,TRBJ2-7,TRBV19,CASSFRTGPSSYEQYF,TGTGCCAGTAGTTTCCGGACAGGGCCCTCTTCCTACGAGCAGTACTTC
TRBD1,.,TRBJ1-1,TRBV19,CATDRGDTEAFF,TGTGCCACGGACAGGGGTGATACTGAAGCTTTCTTT
TRBD1,.,TRBJ2-7,TRBV28,CASNIGTGHSYEQYF,TGTGCCAGCAACATCGGGACAGGGCACTCCTACGAGCAGTACTTC
TRBD1,.,TRBJ2-1,TRBV5-1,CASSLDRTGDYNEQFF,TGCGCCAGCAGCTTGGACCGGACAGGCGACTACAATGAGCAGTTCTTC
TRBD2,.,TRBJ2-2,TRBV7-7,CASSGRTGLAGGDANTGELFF,TGTGCCAGCAGCGGACGTACGGGACTAGCGGGAGGGGACGCGAACACCGGGGAGCTGTTTTTT
.,.,TRBJ1-1,TRBV7-6,CASSFGGYTEAFF,TGTGCCAGCAGCTTTGGCGGATACACTGAAGCTTTCTTT
TRBD2,few,TRBJ2-7,TRBV27,CASSYSGDSYEQYF,TGTGCCAGCAGTTATAGCGGGGACTCCTACGAGCAGTACTTC
.,.,TRBJ2-5,TRBV2,CASSVGETQYF,TGTGCCAGCAGTGTTGGCGAGACCCAGTACTTC
TRBD2,.,TRBJ2-7,TRBV28,CASSPLTSGASYEQYF,TGTGCCAGCAGTCCCCTGACTAGCGGGGCTTCCTACGAGCAGTACTTC
.,.,TRBJ2-3,TRBV4-1,CASSQEVPGSYTDTQYF,TGCGCCAGCAGCCAAGAGGTCCCCGGGTCGTACACAGATACGCAGTATTTT
.,.,TRBJ1-1,TRBV4-1,CASSQLLGEGTEAFF,TGCGCCAGCAGCCAACTCCTAGGGGAAGGCACTGAAGCTTTCTTT
.,.,TRBJ1-2,TRBV19,CASYSGINGYTF,TGTGCCTCCTACTCGGGGATAAATGGCTACACCTTC
TRBD2,few,TRBJ2-7,TRBV5-6,CASSRTSGAYEQYF,TGTGCCAGCAGCCGGACTAGCGGCGCCTACGAGCAGTACTTC
.,.,TRBJ2-7,TRBV7-6,CASSPRDKTYEQYF,TGTGCCAGCAGCCCCCGGGACAAAACCTACGAGCAGTACTTC
TRBD1,.,TRBJ1-5,TRBV10-3,CAISGGDRSNQPQHF,TGTGCCATCAGTGGGGGGGACAGAAGCAATCAGCCCCAGCATTTT
TRBD2,.,TRBJ2-7,TRBV5-4,CASSLGGLANRYEQYF,TGTGCCAGCAGCTTGGGGGGACTAGCGAACAGATACGAGCAGTACTTC